The rows below give T cell receptor beta chains drawn from one sample of a study of CD8+CD57+ T cells in acquired aplastic anemia. TCRdb reprocessed the reads via MiXCR and lists one record per CDR3 protein. The sample lists about 160,000 distinct CDR3 sequences, 40% to 60% seen once, with 30% to 40% in the top ten. Sequenced: sorted CD4+, CD8+, or CD8+CD57+ T cells (not recorded which) from PBMCs. These receptors all stem from a human donor with aplastic anemia. Each CDR3 is given without its conserved first and last residue. Expanded clones are given a class, and other clones once, few, many or no size at all.

clone_size cdr3_length v_call cdr3_aa
many 9 TRBV7-9 ASSLGREAF
NA 13 TRBV15 ASPPRDRGRETQH
few 13 TRBV10-3 AISPGQGNNQPQH
NA 12 TRBV2 ASRAGQGAEGCT
few 13 TRBV19 ASGTGKIGNQPQH
NA 14 TRBV20-1 SARDLTSGEEETQY
NA 11 TRBV19 ASSIERGQEEF
NA 13 TRBV11-2 ASSATSGGGETQY
NA 11 TRBV2 ASSVNIGETQY
NA 12 TRBV5-4 ASSYDRVSYEQY
many 15 TRBV6-1 ASSELGLSGAPYEQY
NA 13 TRBV19 ASSMAQGVSYGYT
NA 13 TRBV20-1 SARIGGNLNTEAF
NA 11 TRBV6-2/TRBV6-3 ASSDFVGYEQY
NA 14 TRBV27 ASSFGTSGGTGELF